The entry that follows covers one T cell receptor beta chain sequence. The sample originates from a study of shared clonotypes between healthy human individuals. Across the whole study: Each donor's CD8 memory used one plate, CD8 naive two, each CD4 subset three.

This CDR3 contains 16 residues. Germline-derived CDR1 and CDR2 are SNHLY and FYNNEI. Between the trimmed V and J ends, which lost 3 bases and 1 base, there was a span of 16 bases. Only Caucasian adults living in Nashville, Tennessee made up the donor group. Subsets obtained from CD4+ cells comprised CD45RA+ naive and CD45RA-negative memory cells. Tens of thousands of T cell genomes (approximately 0.2 ug DNA) went into each sorted-subset replicate. Generated by immunoSEQ multiplex PCR, the TCRdb table keeps only in-frame clones and is missing some. The sample shows 2.3 million or so clones, over 90% of them seen only once.

This chain joins TRBV2 and TRBJ2-7, with a tentative D call TRBD2 (5 bases). This sequence was found in a man between 18 and 29 years old in good health. Some clones in this sample may be carry-over from other donors' samples. The sample consisted of naive CD4+ T cells from PBMCs. Subset noted: CD45RA+ positively selected. The CDR3 DNA reads TGTGCCAGCAGTGATTCTAGCTGGAGGCGGTCCTACGAGCAGTACTTC. It is translated as CASSDSSWRRSYEQYF.